A selection of T cell receptor beta chains follows, all from one sample in a study of Ad26.COV2.S vaccination and SARS-CoV-2 variants. TCRdb's table, derived via immunoSEQ multiplex PCR, lists solely in-frame clones and lacks some. The sample lists fewer than 500,000 clones, about 88% seen once, with around 2.6% in the top ten. The source material was peripheral blood, sampled in a trial of Ad26.COV2.S vaccine versus placebo. All receptors derive from a person aged 18-65 years who received the Ad26.COV2.S COVID-19 vaccine or a placebo. Each CDR3 is given with its conserved first and last residue. D genes are given only for firm matches. Clone size is not always given. Where it is, it says once, few, many or a class for expanded clones.

TRBD2 . TRBJ2-5 TRBV5-4 CATNTGLAEETQYF TGTGCCACTAATACGGGACTAGCGGAAGAGACCCAGTACTTC
. . TRBJ1-2 TRBV11-2 CASSLDRSQIYGYTF TGTGCCAGCAGCTTAGATAGGAGTCAGATTTATGGCTACACCTTC
TRBD1 . TRBJ1-5 TRBV2 CASSAQGARNQPQHF TGTGCCAGCAGTGCACAGGGGGCAAGGAATCAGCCCCAGCATTTT
. . TRBJ2-5 TRBV7-6 CASSFLLGAGETQYF TGTGCCAGCAGCTTCCTTTTAGGGGCTGGAGAGACCCAGTACTTC
. . TRBJ2-7 TRBV2 CASSSSYEQYF TGTGCCAGCAGTAGCTCCTACGAGCAGTACTTC
. few TRBJ1-5 TRBV5-5 CASSLGSSNQPQHF TGTGCCAGCAGCTTAGGGTCTAGCAATCAGCCCCAGCATTTT
. . TRBJ1-3 TRBV10-2 CASEGGDSGNTIYF TGCGCCTCCGAGGGGGGGGATTCTGGAAACACCATATATTTT
. . TRBJ2-2 TRBV27 CASSPSIEDGELFF TGTGCCAGCAGTCCTAGCATCGAGGACGGGGAGCTGTTTTTT
TRBD1 . TRBJ2-1 TRBV7-9 CASSFISDRRNEQFF TGTGCCAGCAGCTTCATATCGGACAGGCGCAATGAGCAGTTCTTC
TRBD1 . TRBJ2-1 TRBV10-3 CAIRPTGGGNEQFF TGTGCCATCAGACCGACAGGGGGCGGCAATGAGCAGTTCTTC
. . TRBJ2-5 TRBV19 CASSNGGGQRWETQYF TGTGCCAGTAGTAATGGGGGGGGCCAACGGTGGGAGACCCAGTACTTC
. . TRBJ2-3 TRBV7-3 CASSLTVGPWNTQYF TGTGCCAGCAGCCTAACGGTAGGCCCATGGAATACGCAGTACTTT
. . TRBJ1-5 TRBV27 CASSSSSGPQHF TGTGCCAGCAGTTCCTCTTCCGGACCCCAGCATTTT
TRBD1 . TRBJ2-5 TRBV7-9 CASSPRQGAGETQYF TGTGCCAGCAGCCCAAGACAGGGGGCGGGAGAGACCCAGTACTTC
. . TRBJ1-4 TRBV5-6 CASSPDLGYEKLFF TGTGCCAGCAGCCCGGATTTAGGTTATGAAAAACTGTTTTTT
. . TRBJ1-6 TRBV5-1 CASSWEHRASSPLHF TGCGCCAGCAGCTGGGAACACAGGGCCAGTTCACCCCTCCACTTT
TRBD1 . TRBJ1-2 TRBV18 CASSPLDRAYGYTF TGTGCCAGCTCACCCCTGGACAGGGCCTATGGCTACACCTTC
. few TRBJ2-2 TRBV5-6 CASSFGVGAGELFF TGTGCCAGCAGCTTTGGAGTGGGCGCCGGGGAGCTGTTTTTT
. . TRBJ2-4 TRBV6-2/TRBV6-3 CASSYGGVGIQYF TGTGCCAGCAGTTACGGGGGAGTAGGCATTCAGTACTTC
. . TRBJ1-4 TRBV5-1 CASSPGTTNEKLFF TGCGCCAGCAGCCCGGGAACAACTAATGAAAAACTGTTTTTT
. . TRBJ2-5 TRBV19 CASSIQGETQYF TGTGCCAGTAGTATTCAGGGAGAGACCCAGTACTTC
. . TRBJ2-1 TRBV19 CASSPRQGRDEQFF TGTGCCAGTAGTCCACGACAGGGGAGGGATGAGCAGTTCTTC
. . TRBJ1-1 TRBV5-4 CASSFEAVNTEAFF TGTGCCAGCAGCTTTGAGGCGGTGAACACTGAAGCTTTCTTT
TRBD1 few TRBJ1-3 TRBV7-9 CASSLPTGTGYRRNTIYF TGTGCCAGCAGCTTACCCACCGGGACAGGGTATCGGAGAAACACCATATATTTT
. . TRBJ1-1 TRBV4-3 CASSQDDGGDTEAFF TGCGCCAGCAGCCAAGATGATGGGGGAGACACTGAAGCTTTCTTT
. . TRBJ2-1 TRBV7-8 CASSLAGDNNEQFF TGTGCCAGCAGCTTAGCGGGTGATAACAATGAGCAGTTCTTC
. . TRBJ2-7 TRBV4-3 CASSQGGTVANYEQYF TGCGCCAGCAGCCAAGGCGGGACAGTTGCCAACTACGAGCAGTACTTC
. . TRBJ1-3 TRBV6-5 CASSRGTFPGNTIYF TGTGCCAGCAGTCGTGGGACATTTCCCGGAAACACCATATATTTT
TRBD1 . TRBJ1-1 TRBV5-1 CASSWGTGGTEAFF TGCGCCAGCAGCTGGGGGACAGGAGGGACTGAAGCTTTCTTT
. . TRBJ1-1 TRBV5-5 CASSATGNTEAFF TGTGCCAGCAGCGCGACAGGAAACACTGAAGCTTTCTTT
TRBD1 . TRBJ1-3 TRBV19 CASTDLGGTERNTIYF TGTGCCAGTACCGACCTCGGGGGGACAGAACGAAACACCATATATTTT
. . TRBJ2-5 TRBV7-2 CASSLYGRGQETQYF TGTGCCAGCAGCTTATACGGGAGAGGGCAAGAGACCCAGTACTTC
TRBD2 . TRBJ2-7 TRBV4-2 CASSLRRRTRDEQYF TGTGCCAGCAGCCTCCGACGAAGGACTAGGGACGAGCAGTACTTC
. . TRBJ1-2 TRBV3-1/TRBV3-2 CASSQGAGWQLGYGYTF TGTGCCAGCAGCCAAGGGGCAGGGTGGCAGCTGGGCTATGGCTACACCTTC
. . TRBJ1-4 TRBV18 CASSPWEIQATNEKLFF TGTGCCAGCTCACCGTGGGAGATACAGGCAACTAATGAAAAACTGTTTTTT
. . TRBJ2-5 TRBV5-1 CASSLGVAGFGETQYF TGCGCCAGCAGCTTGGGGGTTGCGGGTTTCGGGGAGACCCAGTACTTC
TRBD2 . TRBJ2-1 TRBV6-2/TRBV6-3 CASSYFTSGRGRNEQFF TGTGCCAGCAGTTACTTTACTAGCGGGAGGGGAAGAAATGAGCAGTTCTTC
TRBD1 . TRBJ2-6 TRBV7-3 CASSPRTGANSGANVLTF TGTGCCAGCAGCCCCCGGACAGGGGCCAACTCTGGGGCCAACGTCCTGACTTTC
TRBD1 . TRBJ1-6 TRBV19 CASSIVGQVLYNSPLHF TGTGCCAGTAGTATAGTCGGACAGGTCCTCTATAATTCACCCCTCCACTTT
. . TRBJ2-3 TRBV3-1/TRBV3-2 CASSSDAATDTQYF TGTGCCAGCAGTTCTGACGCAGCCACAGATACGCAGTATTTT
TRBD1 . TRBJ2-7 TRBV5-1 CASSLRDRAYEQYF TGCGCCAGCAGCCTACGGGACAGAGCGTACGAGCAGTACTTC
. . TRBJ1-2 TRBV28 CASSTTAWASHYGYTF TGTGCCAGCAGTACCACTGCCTGGGCCTCGCACTATGGCTACACCTTC
TRBD1 . TRBJ1-5 TRBV2 CASRQQGTNQPQHF TGTGCCAGCAGACAACAGGGGACAAATCAGCCCCAGCATTTT
. . TRBJ1-4 TRBV4-3 CASSPAAGGAYEKLFF TGCGCCAGCAGCCCTGCGGCGGGGGGGGCATATGAAAAACTGTTTTTT
. . TRBJ2-3 TRBV11-2 CASSFRLGVTDTQYF TGTGCCAGCAGCTTTCGACTGGGAGTGACAGATACGCAGTATTTT
. . TRBJ2-7 TRBV11-2 CASSLGGSSYEQYF TGTGCCAGCAGCTTAGGGGGGAGTTCCTACGAGCAGTACTTC
. many TRBJ1-3 TRBV11-3 CASSLAATWPIYF TGTGCCAGCAGCTTAGCGGCGACTTGGCCCATATATTTT
. . TRBJ2-1 TRBV18 CASSPSAASYNEQFF TGTGCCAGCTCACCCTCCGCGGCCTCCTACAATGAGCAGTTCTTC
TRBD1 . TRBJ1-5 TRBV6-2/TRBV6-3 CASSFVGQGNQPQHF TGTGCCAGCAGTTTCGTGGGACAGGGTAATCAGCCCCAGCATTTT
. . TRBJ1-2 TRBV9 CASSAPGRGGGYTF TGTGCCAGCAGCGCTCCCGGCCGGGGTGGTGGCTACACCTTC
. once TRBJ2-5 TRBV4-3 CASSQGGGQETQYF TGCGCCAGCAGCCAAGGTGGCGGGCAAGAGACCCAGTACTTC
. . TRBJ2-3 TRBV30 CAWSTVSTDTQYF TGTGCCTGGAGCACCGTCTCCACAGATACGCAGTATTTT
. . TRBJ2-1 TRBV2 CASSFRSSGTKQFF TGTGCCAGCAGTTTCCGCTCAAGCGGAACGAAGCAGTTCTTC
. . TRBJ1-5 TRBV19 CASMRRTHGPQHF TGTGCCAGTATGAGGCGGACTCATGGGCCCCAGCATTTT
. few TRBJ1-1 TRBV7-9 CASSRRGPEAFF TGTGCCAGCAGCCGCAGAGGGCCAGAAGCTTTCTTT
TRBD1 . TRBJ1-2 TRBV30 CAWRPGGVRGYTF TGTGCCTGGAGGCCAGGGGGCGTTAGGGGCTACACCTTC
. . TRBJ2-7 TRBV7-2 CASSAVREHEQYF TGTGCCAGCAGCGCGGTCAGGGAACACGAGCAGTACTTC